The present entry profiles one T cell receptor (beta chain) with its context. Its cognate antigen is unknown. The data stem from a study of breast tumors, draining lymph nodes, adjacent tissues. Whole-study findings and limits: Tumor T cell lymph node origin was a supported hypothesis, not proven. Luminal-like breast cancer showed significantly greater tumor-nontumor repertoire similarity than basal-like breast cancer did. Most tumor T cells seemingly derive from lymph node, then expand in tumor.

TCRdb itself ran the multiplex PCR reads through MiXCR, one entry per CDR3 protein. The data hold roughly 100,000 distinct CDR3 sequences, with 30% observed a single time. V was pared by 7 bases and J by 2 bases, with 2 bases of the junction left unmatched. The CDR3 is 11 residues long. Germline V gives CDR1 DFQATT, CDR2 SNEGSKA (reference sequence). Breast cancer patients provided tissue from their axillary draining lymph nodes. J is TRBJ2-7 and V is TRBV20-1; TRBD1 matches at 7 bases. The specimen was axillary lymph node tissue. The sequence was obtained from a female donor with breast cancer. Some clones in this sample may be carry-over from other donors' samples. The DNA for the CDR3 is TGCAGTGTCGGGACAGCCTACGAGCAGTACTTC. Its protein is CSVGTAYEQYF.